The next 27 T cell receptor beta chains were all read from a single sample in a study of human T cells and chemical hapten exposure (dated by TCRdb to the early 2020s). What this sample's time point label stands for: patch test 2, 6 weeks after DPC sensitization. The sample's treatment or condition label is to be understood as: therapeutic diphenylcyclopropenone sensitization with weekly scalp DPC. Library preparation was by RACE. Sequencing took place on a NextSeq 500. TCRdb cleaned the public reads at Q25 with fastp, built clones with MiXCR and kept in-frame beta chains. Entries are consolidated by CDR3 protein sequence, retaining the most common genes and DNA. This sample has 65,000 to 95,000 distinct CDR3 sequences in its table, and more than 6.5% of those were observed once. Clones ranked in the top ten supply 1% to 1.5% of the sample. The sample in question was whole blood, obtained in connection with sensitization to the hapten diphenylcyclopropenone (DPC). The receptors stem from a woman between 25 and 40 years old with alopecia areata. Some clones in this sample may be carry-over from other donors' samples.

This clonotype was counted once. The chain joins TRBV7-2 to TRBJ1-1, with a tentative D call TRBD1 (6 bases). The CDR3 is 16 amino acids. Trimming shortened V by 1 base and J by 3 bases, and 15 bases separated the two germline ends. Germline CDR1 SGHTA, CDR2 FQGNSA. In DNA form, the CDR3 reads TGTGCCAGCAGCTTAGAAGGGGGGGGGAGGTACACTGAAGCTTTCTTT. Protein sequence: CASSLEGGGRYTEAFF.

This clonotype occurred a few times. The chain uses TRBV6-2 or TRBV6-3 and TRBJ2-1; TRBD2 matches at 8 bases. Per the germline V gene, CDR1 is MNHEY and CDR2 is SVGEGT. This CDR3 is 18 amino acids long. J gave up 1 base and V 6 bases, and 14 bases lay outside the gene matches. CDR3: CASRDGQGRGGSYNEQFF. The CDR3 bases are TGTGCCAGCAGGGATGGACAAGGTCGGGGGGGGTCCTACAATGAGCAGTTCTTC.

The CDR3 sequence: CASSLGGAGLETQYF. The CDR3 DNA is TGCGCCAGCAGCTTGGGAGGCGCGGGGCTAGAGACCCAGTACTTC. V usage is TRBV5-1 and J usage is TRBJ2-5, with D perhaps TRBD2 (6 bases). Trimming removed 0 bases at V and 4 bases at J, with 13 bases between. Germline V CDR1 and CDR2: SGHRS, YFSETQ. The CDR3 runs to 15 residues. Complete variable domain (other parts from reference TRBV5-1 and TRBJ2-5): KAGVTQTPRYLIKTRGQQVTLSCSPISGHRSVSWYQQTPGQGLQFLFEYFSETQRNKGNFPGRFSGRQFSNSRSEMNVSTLELGDSALYLCASSLGGAGLETQYFGPGTRLLVL.

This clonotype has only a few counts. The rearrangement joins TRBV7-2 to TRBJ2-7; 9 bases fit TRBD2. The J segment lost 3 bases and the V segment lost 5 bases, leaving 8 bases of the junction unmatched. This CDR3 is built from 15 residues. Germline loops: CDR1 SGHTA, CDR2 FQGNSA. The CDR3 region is CASSPQGAGGYEQYF. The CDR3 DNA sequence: TGTGCCAGCAGCCCCCAGGGAGCGGGGGGCTACGAGCAGTACTTC.

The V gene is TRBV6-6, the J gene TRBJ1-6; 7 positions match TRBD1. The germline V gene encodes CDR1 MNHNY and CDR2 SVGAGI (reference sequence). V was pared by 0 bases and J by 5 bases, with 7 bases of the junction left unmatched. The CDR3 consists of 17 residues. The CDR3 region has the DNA TGTGCCAGCAGTTACTCGATCTGGGACAGAGATAATTCACCCCTCCACTTT. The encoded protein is CASSYSIWDRDNSPLHF.

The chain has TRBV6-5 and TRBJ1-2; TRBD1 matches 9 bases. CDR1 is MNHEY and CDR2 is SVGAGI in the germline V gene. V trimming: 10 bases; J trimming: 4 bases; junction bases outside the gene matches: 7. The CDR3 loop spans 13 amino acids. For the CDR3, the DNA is TGTGCCACTACCGGGACAGGGATCTATGGCTACACCTTC. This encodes CATTGTGIYGYTF.

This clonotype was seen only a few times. In nucleotides, the CDR3 is TGTGCCAGCAGTTACCAGGCGAACACTGAAGCTTTCTTT. It is translated as CASSYQANTEAFF. The chain carries TRBV6-5 and TRBJ1-1; no clear D gene. The CDR3 sequence is 13 residues long. V was cut by 2 bases and J by 1 base, with 5 bases left in between. Germline CDR1 MNHEY, CDR2 SVGAGI.

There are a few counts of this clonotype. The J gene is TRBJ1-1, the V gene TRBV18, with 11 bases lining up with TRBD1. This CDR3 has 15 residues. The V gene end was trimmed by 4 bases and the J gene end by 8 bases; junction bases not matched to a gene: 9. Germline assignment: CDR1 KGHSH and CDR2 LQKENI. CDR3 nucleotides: TGTGCCAGCTCACAGGGGACAGGGGGAGATACAGAAGCTTTCTTT. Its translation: CASSQGTGGDTEAFF.

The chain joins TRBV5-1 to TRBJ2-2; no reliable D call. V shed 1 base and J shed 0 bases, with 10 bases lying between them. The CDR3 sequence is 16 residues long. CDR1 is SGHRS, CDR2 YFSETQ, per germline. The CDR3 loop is CASSLSVGPNTGELFF. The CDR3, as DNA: TGCGCCAGCAGCTTGTCCGTAGGACCGAACACCGGGGAGCTGTTTTTT.

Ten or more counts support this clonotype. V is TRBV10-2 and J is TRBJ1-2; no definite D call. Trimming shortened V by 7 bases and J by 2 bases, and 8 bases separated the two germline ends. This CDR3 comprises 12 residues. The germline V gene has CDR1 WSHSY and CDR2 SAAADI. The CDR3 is CASMAGNYGYTF. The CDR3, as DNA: TGCGCCAGCATGGCAGGAAACTATGGCTACACCTTC.

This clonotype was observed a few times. The CDR3 DNA follows: TGTGCCAGCAGGCGGGACTCAACATACAATGAGCAGTTCTTC. It encodes CASRRDSTYNEQFF. The chain uses TRBV2 and TRBJ2-1, with a tentative D call TRBD2 (6 bases). CDR1 is SNHLY and CDR2 is FYNNEI in the germline V gene. The CDR3 runs to 14 residues. Trimming removed 6 bases from V and 4 bases from J, with 13 bases in between.

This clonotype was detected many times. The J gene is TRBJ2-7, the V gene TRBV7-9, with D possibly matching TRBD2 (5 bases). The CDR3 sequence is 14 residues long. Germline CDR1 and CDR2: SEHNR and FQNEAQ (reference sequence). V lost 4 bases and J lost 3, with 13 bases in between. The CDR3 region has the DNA TGTGCCAGCAGCTCTGAAGCCCGGGGCTACGAGCAGTACTTC. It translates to CASSSEARGYEQYF.

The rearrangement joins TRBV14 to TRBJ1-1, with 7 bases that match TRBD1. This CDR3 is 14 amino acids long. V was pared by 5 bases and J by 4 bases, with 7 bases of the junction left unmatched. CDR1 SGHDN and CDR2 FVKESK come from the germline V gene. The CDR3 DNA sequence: TGTGCCAGCAGCTTGGGACAGAAGGGCACTGAAGCTTTCTTT. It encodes CASSLGQKGTEAFF.

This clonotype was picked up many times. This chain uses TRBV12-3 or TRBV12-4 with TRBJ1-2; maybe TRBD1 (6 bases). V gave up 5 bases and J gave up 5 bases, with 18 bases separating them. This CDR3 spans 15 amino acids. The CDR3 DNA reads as TGTGCCAGCAGTCCCGGGGGAGGGGGACGGTATGGCTACACCTTC. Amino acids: CASSPGGGGRYGYTF.

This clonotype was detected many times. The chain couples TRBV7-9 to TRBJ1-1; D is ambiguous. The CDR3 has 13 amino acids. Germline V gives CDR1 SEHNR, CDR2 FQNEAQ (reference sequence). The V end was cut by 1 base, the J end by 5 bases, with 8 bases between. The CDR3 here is CASSLEAWTEAFF. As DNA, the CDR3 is TGTGCCAGCAGCTTAGAGGCCTGGACTGAAGCTTTCTTT.

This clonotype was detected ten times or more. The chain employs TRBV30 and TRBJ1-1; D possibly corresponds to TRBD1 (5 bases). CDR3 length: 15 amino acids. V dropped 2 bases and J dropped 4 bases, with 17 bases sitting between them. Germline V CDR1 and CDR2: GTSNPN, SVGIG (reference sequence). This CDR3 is CAWSRDNAGGTEAFF. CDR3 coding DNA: TGTGCCTGGAGTAGAGACAATGCCGGGGGCACTGAAGCTTTCTTT.

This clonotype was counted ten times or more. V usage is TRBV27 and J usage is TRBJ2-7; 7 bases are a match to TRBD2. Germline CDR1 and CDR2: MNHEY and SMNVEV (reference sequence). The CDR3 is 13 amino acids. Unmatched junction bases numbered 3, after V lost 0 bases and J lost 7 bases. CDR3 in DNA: TGTGCCAGCAGTTTATCGGCGGGAGAAGAGCAGTACTTC. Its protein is CASSLSAGEEQYF.

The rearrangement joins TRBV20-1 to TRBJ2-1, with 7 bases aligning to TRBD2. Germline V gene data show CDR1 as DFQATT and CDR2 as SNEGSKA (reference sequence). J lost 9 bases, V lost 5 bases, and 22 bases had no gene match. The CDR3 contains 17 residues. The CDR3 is CSAHTSDLGGSTIEQFF. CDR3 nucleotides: TGCAGTGCTCATACGAGCGATCTCGGGGGGTCTACAATTGAGCAGTTCTTC.

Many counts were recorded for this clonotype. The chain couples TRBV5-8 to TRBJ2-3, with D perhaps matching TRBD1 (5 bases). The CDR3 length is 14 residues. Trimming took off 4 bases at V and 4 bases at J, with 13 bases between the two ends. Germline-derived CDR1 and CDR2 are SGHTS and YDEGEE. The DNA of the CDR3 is TGTGCCAGCAGCAAAGGGGTAGGCCCAGATACGCAGTATTTT. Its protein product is CASSKGVGPDTQYF.

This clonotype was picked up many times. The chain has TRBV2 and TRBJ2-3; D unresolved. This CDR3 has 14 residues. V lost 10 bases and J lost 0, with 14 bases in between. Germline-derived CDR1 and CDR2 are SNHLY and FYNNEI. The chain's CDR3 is CATTALASTDTQYF. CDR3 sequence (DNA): TGTGCCACCACGGCTCTCGCTAGCACAGATACGCAGTATTTT.

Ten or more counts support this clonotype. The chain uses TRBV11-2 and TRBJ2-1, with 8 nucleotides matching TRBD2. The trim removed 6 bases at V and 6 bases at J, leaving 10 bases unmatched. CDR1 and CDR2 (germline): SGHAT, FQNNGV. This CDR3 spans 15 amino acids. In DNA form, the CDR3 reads TGTGCCAGCAGACGAACACGGGGGGGCCGCAATGAGCAGTTCTTC. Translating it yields CASRRTRGGRNEQFF.

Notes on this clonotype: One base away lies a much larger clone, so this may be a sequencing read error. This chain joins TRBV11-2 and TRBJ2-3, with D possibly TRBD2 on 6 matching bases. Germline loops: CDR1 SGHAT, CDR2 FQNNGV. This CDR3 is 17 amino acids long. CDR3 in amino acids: CVSSLGILAKRTDTQYF. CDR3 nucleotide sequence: TGTGTCAGCAGCTTAGGGATCCTAGCGAAACGGACAGATACGCAGTATTTT.

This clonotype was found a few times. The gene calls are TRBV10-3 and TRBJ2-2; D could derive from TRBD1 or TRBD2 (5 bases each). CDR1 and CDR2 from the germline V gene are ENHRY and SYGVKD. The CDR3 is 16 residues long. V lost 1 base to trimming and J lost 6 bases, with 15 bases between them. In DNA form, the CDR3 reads TGTGCCATCAGTGAGTACCCCGGGGCCACACCCGGGGAGCTGTTTTTT. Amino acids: CAISEYPGATPGELFF.

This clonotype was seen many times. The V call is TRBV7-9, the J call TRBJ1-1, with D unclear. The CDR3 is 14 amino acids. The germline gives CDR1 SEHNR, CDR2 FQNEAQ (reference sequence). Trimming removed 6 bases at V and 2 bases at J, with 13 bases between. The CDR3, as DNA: TGTGCCAGCAGGCATCGAGGACCAAACACTGAAGCTTTCTTT. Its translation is CASRHRGPNTEAFF.

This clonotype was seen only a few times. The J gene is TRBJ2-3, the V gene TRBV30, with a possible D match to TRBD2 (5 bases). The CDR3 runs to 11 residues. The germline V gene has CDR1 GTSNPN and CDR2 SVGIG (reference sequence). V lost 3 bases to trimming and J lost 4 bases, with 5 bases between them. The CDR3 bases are TGTGCCTGGAGACTAGCAGATACGCAGTATTTT. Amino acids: CAWRLADTQYF.

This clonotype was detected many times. In DNA form, the CDR3 reads TGTGCCAGCAGCGTATCGGGGACTAGCGGGTTTGACAATGAGCAGTTCTTC. Translated: CASSVSGTSGFDNEQFF. The chain has TRBV9 and TRBJ2-1; 12 bases agree with TRBD2. Per germline, CDR1 SGDLS and CDR2 YYNGEE. V was clipped by 1 base and J by 5 bases; unmatched bases: 7. The CDR3 has 17 amino acids.

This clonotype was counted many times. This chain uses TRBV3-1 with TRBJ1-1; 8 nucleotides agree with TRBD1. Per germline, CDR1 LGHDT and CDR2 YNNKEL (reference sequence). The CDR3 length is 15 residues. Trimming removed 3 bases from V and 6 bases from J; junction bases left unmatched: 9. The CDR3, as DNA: TGTGCCAGCAGCCAGGACGACAGGGGAAGGTCTGAAGCTTTCTTT. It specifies CASSQDDRGRSEAFF.